One sample yielded the 11 T cell receptor beta chains listed below, sequenced in a study of cytomegalovirus exposure and HLA in healthy donors. Assay used: immunoSEQ multiplex PCR; TCRdb lists only in-frame clones, some missing. The table includes roughly 49,000 clones, 85% to 95% detected once. Sequencing used PBMCs. Source of these receptors: a woman between 18 and 30 years old in good health and CMV-seropositive.

The rearrangement joins TRBV5-6 to TRBJ2-5; tentative D call: TRBD2 (5 bases). Germline values: CDR1 SGHDT, CDR2 YYEEEE. The CDR3 spans 16 residues. Trimming removed 0 bases at V and 5 bases at J, with 17 bases between. The CDR3 DNA reads as TGTGCCAGCAGCTTGGGGAACCGCCGGGGTCGGGAGACCCAGTACTTC. This translates into CASSLGNRRGRETQYF.

The chain couples TRBV25-1 to TRBJ1-1; TRBD1 might be the D (5 bases). CDR3 length equals 13 residues. Trimming took off 2 bases at V and 4 bases at J, with 8 bases between the two ends. Germline values: CDR1 MGHDK, CDR2 SYGVNS. The CDR3 bases are TGTGCCAGCAGTGAACGCCAGGGCACTGAAGCTTTCTTT. It codes for CASSERQGTEAFF. Full variable domain (rest looked up from reference TRBV25-1 and TRBJ1-1): EADIYQTPRYLVIGTGKKITLECSQTMGHDKMYWYQQDPGMELHLIHYSYGVNSTEKGDLSSESTVSRIRTEHFPLTLESARPSHTSQYLCASSERQGTEAFFGQGTRLTVV.

The genes are TRBV6-5 and TRBJ2-1; 12 nucleotides align to TRBD2. This CDR3 contains 15 residues. Germline CDR1 MNHEY, CDR2 SVGAGI. V dropped 2 bases and J dropped 8; count of bases not matched to a gene: 4. CDR3 protein: CASSYRTSGTDEQFF. In DNA form, the CDR3 reads TGTGCCAGCAGTTACCGGACTAGCGGGACGGATGAGCAGTTCTTC.

The chain combines TRBV1 with TRBJ2-4; the table's D call, TRBD2, was not checked against the DNA. TRBV1 is assigned pseudogene status. The CDR3 extends over 21 amino acids. The CDR3 is CTSSQDGQVTSGSGAKNIQYF. The CDR3 coding sequence is TGCACCAGCAGCCAAGATGGACAGGTTACTAGCGGGAGCGGGGCCAAAAACATTCAGTACTTC.

This clone appeared once. The CDR3 coding sequence is TGTGCCAGCAGTTTGTTGCGTTCACCCGGCAATGAGCAGTTCTTC. Its translation: CASSLLRSPGNEQFF. V gene TRBV28 combines with J gene TRBJ2-1; unclear D gene. Germline CDR1 reads MDHEN; CDR2 reads SYDVKM. The CDR3 loop spans 15 amino acids. V lost 3 bases to trimming and J lost 6 bases, with 15 bases between them.

The rearrangement joins TRBV28 to TRBJ1-1; D is unclear. CDR3 size: 14 residues. With 6 bases removed from V and 4 bases from J, the gap between germline ends came to 15 bases. In germline, CDR1 is MDHEN, CDR2 SYDVKM. This CDR3 is CASSSPRPGTEAFF. The DNA of the CDR3 is TGTGCCAGCAGCTCGCCTCGGCCGGGCACTGAAGCTTTCTTT.

The gene calls are TRBV7-3 and TRBJ2-1, with 13 bases aligning to TRBD2. Germline assignment: CDR1 SGHTA and CDR2 FQGTGA. Unmatched junction bases numbered 12, after V lost 4 bases and J lost 0 bases. This CDR3 is 20 amino acids long. CDR3 nucleotide sequence: TGTGCCAGCAGCTGGACCGGGACTAGCGGGGCCCAACTCTCCTACAATGAGCAGTTCTTC. Its protein product is CASSWTGTSGAQLSYNEQFF.

The chain uses TRBV7-2 and TRBJ2-4; TRBD1 matches at 9 bases. The CDR3 length is 16 residues. With V trimmed by 5 bases and J by 5 bases, 10 bases remained unmatched. CDR1 and CDR2 from the germline V gene are SGHTA and FQGNSA. The CDR3 spells CASSRVPQGAENIQYF. In DNA, the CDR3 is TGTGCCAGCAGCCGAGTTCCACAGGGGGCAGAAAACATTCAGTACTTC.

This chain connects TRBV25-1 to TRBJ2-1; 7 bases align to TRBD1. CDR3 length equals 16 residues. Germline loops: CDR1 MGHDK, CDR2 SYGVNS. Germline trimming cut 5 bases from V and 7 bases from J; bases unmatched to any gene: 14. This CDR3 reads CASSPRGDRGRNEQFF. The CDR3 DNA sequence: TGTGCCAGCAGTCCGCGAGGGGACAGAGGTAGGAATGAGCAGTTCTTC.

The V gene is TRBV2, the J gene TRBJ1-2; 10 bases line up with TRBD1. Per the germline V gene, CDR1 is SNHLY and CDR2 is FYNNEI. The CDR3 runs 13 residues. The J segment lost 3 bases and the V segment lost 6 bases, leaving 1 base of the junction unmatched. The CDR3 nucleotides read TGTGCCAGCAGCGGGACAGGGGACTATGGCTACACCTTC. It encodes CASSGTGDYGYTF.

The chain uses TRBV6-5 and TRBJ2-7; tentative D call: TRBD2 (6 bases). CDR3 length: 14 amino acids. Germline CDR1 and CDR2: MNHEY and SVGAGI. V was pared by 0 bases and J by 4 bases, with 10 bases between. Written as DNA, the CDR3 is TGTGCCAGCAGTTACTCGATGGCGGGGTACGAGCAGTACTTC. This sequence encodes CASSYSMAGYEQYF.